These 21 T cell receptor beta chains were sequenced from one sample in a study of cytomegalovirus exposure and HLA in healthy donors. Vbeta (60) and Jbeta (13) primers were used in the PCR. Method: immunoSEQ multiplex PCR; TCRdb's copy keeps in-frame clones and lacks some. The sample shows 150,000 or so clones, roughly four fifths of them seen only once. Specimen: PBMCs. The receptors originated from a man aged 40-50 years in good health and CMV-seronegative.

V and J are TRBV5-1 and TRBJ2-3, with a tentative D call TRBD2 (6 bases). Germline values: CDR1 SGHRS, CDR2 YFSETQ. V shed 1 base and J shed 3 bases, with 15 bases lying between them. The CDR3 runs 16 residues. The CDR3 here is CASSLQEGGVTDTQYF. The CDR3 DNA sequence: TGCGCCAGCAGCTTGCAAGAGGGCGGGGTAACAGATACGCAGTATTTT.

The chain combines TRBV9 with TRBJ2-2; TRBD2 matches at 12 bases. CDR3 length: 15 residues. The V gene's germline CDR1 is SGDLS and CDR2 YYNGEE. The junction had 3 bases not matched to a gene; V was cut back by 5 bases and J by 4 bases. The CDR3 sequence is CASSPTSGSTGELFF. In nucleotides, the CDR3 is TGTGCCAGCAGTCCGACTAGCGGGAGCACCGGGGAGCTGTTTTTT.

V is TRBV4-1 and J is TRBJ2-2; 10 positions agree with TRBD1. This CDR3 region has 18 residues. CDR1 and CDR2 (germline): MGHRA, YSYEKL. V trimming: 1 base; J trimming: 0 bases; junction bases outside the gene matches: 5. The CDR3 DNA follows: TGCGCCAGCAGCCAAGCCGGGACAGGGGTAGCGAACACCGGGGAGCTGTTTTTT. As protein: CASSQAGTGVANTGELFF.

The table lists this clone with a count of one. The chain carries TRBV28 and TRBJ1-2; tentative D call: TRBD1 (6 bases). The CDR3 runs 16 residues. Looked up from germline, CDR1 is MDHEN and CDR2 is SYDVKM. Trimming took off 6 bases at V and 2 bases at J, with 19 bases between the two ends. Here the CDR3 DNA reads TGTGCCAGCAGCAAAACAGGGAAGAAAGCGAACTATGGCTACACCTTC. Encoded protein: CASSKTGKKANYGYTF.

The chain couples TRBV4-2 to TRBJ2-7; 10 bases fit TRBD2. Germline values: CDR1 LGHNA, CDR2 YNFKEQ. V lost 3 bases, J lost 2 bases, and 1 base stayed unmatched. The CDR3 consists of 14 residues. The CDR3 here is CASSQGTSAYEQYV. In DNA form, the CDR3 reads TGTGCCAGCAGCCAGGGGACTAGCGCCTACGAGCAGTACGTC.

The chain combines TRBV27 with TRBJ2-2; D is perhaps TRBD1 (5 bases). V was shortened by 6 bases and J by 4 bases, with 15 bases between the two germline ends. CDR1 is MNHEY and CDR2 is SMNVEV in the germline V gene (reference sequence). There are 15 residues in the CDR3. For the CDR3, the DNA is TGTGCCAGCAGCGAAGGACCTGGGGCCACCGGGGAGCTGTTTTTT. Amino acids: CASSEGPGATGELFF.

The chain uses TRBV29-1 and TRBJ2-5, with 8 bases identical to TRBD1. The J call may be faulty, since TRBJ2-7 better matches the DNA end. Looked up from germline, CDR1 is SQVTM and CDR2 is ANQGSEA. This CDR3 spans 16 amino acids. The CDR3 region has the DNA TGCAGCGTTGTAGGCCCCAGGGGGCTTATCTCCTACGAGCAGTACTTC. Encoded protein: CSVVGPRGLISYEQYF.

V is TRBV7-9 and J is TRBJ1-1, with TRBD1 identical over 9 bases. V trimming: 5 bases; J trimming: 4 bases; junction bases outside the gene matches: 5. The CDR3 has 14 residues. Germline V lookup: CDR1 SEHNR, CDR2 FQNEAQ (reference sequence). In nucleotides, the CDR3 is TGTGCCAGCAGCGCCTCGACAGGGGGCACTGAAGCTTTCTTT. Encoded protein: CASSASTGGTEAFF.

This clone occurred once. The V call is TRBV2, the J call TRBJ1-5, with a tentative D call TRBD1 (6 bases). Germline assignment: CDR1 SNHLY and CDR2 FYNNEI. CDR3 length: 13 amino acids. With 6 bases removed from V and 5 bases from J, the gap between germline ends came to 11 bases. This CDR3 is CASRGQPYQPQHF. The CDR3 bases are TGTGCCAGCAGAGGACAGCCCTATCAGCCCCAGCATTTT.

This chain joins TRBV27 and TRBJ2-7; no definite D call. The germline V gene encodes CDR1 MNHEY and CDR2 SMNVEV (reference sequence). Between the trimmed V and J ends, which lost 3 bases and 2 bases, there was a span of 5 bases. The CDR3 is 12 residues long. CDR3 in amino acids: CASSFGPYEQYF. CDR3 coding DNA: TGTGCCAGCAGTTTTGGCCCCTACGAGCAGTACTTC.

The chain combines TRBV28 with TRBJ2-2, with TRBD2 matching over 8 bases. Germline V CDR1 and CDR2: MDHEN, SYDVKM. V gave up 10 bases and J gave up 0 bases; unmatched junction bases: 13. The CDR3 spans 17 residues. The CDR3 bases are TGTGCCACCAGGGCGTCGTCGGGAGGGGCGAACACCGGGGAGCTGTTTTTT. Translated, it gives CATRASSGGANTGELFF.

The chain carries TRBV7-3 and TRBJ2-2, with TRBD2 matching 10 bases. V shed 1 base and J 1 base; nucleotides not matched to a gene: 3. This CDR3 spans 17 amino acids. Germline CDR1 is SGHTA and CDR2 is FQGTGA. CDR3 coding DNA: TGTGCCAGCAGCTTAATAGTAGCGGGAGGGAACACCGGGGAGCTGTTTTTT. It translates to CASSLIVAGGNTGELFF.

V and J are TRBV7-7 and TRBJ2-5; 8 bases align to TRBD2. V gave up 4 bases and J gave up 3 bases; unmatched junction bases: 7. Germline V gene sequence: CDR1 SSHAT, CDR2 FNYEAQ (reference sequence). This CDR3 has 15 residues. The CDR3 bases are TGTGCCAGCAGCTCACAATCCGGGGGGGAAGAGACCCAGTACTTC. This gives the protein CASSSQSGGEETQYF. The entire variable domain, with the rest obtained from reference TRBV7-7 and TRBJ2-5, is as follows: GAGVSQSPRYKVTKRGQDVTLRCDPISSHATLYWYQQALGQGPEFLTYFNYEAQPDKSGLPSDRFSAERPEGSISTLTIQRTEQRDSAMYRCASSSQSGGEETQYFGPGTRLLVL.

The CDR3 bases are TGTGCCAGCAGCCCGCCCCGGGGGGGGGAGCAGTACGTC. Translation: CASSPPRGGEQYV. J is TRBJ2-7 and V is TRBV21-1; TRBD2, as called in the table, went unchecked against the DNA. TRBV21-1 is a pseudogene segment. The CDR3 sequence is 13 residues long.

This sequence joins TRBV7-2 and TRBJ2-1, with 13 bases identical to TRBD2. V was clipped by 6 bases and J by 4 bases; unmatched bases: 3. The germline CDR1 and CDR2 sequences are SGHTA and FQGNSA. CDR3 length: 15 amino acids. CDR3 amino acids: CASRAGLAGYNEQFF. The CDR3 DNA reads TGTGCCAGCAGGGCGGGACTAGCGGGGTACAATGAGCAGTTCTTC.

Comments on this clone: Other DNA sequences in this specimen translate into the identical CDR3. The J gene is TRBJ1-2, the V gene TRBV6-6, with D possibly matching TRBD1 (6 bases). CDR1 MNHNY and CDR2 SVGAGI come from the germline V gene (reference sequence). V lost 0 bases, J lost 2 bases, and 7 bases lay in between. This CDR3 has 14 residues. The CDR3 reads CASSYSQGNYGYTF. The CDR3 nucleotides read TGTGCCAGCAGTTACTCGCAGGGGAACTATGGCTACACCTTC.

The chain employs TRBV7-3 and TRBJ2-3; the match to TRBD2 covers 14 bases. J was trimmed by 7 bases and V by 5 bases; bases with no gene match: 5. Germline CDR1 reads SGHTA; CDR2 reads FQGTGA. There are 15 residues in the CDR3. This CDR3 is CASSGTSGSANTQYF. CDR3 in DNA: TGTGCCAGCAGCGGGACTAGCGGGAGCGCAAATACGCAGTATTTT.

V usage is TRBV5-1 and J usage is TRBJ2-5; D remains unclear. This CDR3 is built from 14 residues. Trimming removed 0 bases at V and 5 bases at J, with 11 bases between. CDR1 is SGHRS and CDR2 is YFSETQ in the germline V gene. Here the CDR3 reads CASSLALSRETQYF. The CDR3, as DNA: TGCGCCAGCAGCTTGGCCCTATCACGGGAGACCCAGTACTTC.

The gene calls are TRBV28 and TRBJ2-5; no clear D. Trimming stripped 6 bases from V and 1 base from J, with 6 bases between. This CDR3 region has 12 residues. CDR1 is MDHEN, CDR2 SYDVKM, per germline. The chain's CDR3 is CASRALQETQYF. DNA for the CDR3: TGTGCCAGCAGAGCCCTCCAAGAGACCCAGTACTTC.

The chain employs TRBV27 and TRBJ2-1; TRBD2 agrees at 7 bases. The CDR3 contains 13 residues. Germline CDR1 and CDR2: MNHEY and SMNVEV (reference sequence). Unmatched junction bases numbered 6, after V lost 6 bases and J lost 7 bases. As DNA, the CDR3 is TGTGCCAGCAGGCATGGAGCGGGGAATGAGCAGTTCTTC. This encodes CASRHGAGNEQFF.

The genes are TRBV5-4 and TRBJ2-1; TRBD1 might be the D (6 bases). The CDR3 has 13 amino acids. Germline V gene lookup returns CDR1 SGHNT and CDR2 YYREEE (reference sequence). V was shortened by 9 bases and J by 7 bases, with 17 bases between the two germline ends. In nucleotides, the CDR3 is TGTGCCACCGAGGGGGTTAGTCGGAATGAGCAGTTCTTC. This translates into CATEGVSRNEQFF. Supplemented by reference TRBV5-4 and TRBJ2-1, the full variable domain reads ETGVTQSPTHLIKTRGQQVTLRCSSQSGHNTVSWYQQALGQGPQFIFQYYREEENGRGNFPPRFSGLQFPNYSSELNVNALELDDSALYLCATEGVSRNEQFFGPGTRLTVL.